These T cell receptor beta chains were read from a single sample in a study of CD8 T cells in Susac syndrome. TCRdb re-called the immunoSEQ multiplex PCR reads through MiXCR, storing one row per CDR3 protein. In the table there are around 130,000 distinct CDR3 sequences, around 91% of which are singletons. What was sequenced was CD8+ T cells from PBMCs. These receptors were collected from a human donor with multiple sclerosis. Both conserved end residues are part of each CDR3. D genes are given only for firm matches. Size is stated for part of the rows, as once, few or many counts, or as a class when the clone is expanded.

v_gene,j_gene,abundance,d_gene,CDR3nt,CDR3aa
TRBV5-4,TRBJ2-7,.,.,TGTGCCAGCGGCTACTGGGGATCCTACGAGCAGTACTTC,CASGYWGSYEQYF
TRBV5-6,TRBJ2-3,.,.,TGTGCCAGCAGCTTGCACTCCTCTGAGACGCAGTATTTT,CASSLHSSETQYF
TRBV14,TRBJ2-2,.,.,TGTGCCAGCAGTCATATTAACACCGGGGAGCTGTTTTTT,CASSHINTGELFF
TRBV27,TRBJ2-3,.,.,TGTGCCAGCAGTCCTCAATTAGCAGCCGGCTCAGATACGCAGTATTTT,CASSPQLAAGSDTQYF
TRBV18,TRBJ2-7,few,.,TGTGCCAGCTCACCACCGAGGAGCTACGAGCAGTACTTC,CASSPPRSYEQYF
TRBV7-8,TRBJ2-1,once,.,TGTGCCAGCAGCTTAATGACGGGAGTCTTCAATGAGCAGTTCTTC,CASSLMTGVFNEQFF
TRBV30,TRBJ1-5,.,.,TGTGCCTGGAGTAGGGGACATTATGGCCAGCCCCAGCATTTT,CAWSRGHYGQPQHF
TRBV27,TRBJ1-5,.,.,TGTGCCAGCAGTTTTAGAGGGCTGCCCCAGCATTTT,CASSFRGLPQHF
TRBV25-1,TRBJ2-1,.,.,TGTGCCAGCGGGGGTATGGGCCATGAGCAGTTCTTC,CASGGMGHEQFF
TRBV6-2/TRBV6-3,TRBJ2-3,once,.,TGTGCCAGCAAGAACGGAAAGAATACGCAGTATTTT,CASKNGKNTQYF
TRBV2,TRBJ1-2,.,.,TGTGCCAGCAGTGAAGCGGGCCAGAGCTATGGCTACACCTTC,CASSEAGQSYGYTF
TRBV12-3/TRBV12-4,TRBJ2-2,few,.,TGTGCCAGCAGTTTACCCGGGGAGCTGTTTTTT,CASSLPGELFF
TRBV10-3,TRBJ2-7,.,.,TGTGCCATCAGTTTTGGCAGGGACGACGGCGAGCAGTACTTC,CAISFGRDDGEQYF
TRBV5-1,TRBJ2-7,.,.,TGCGCCAGCAGCGATACGTCAGCAGTCGACGAGCAGTACTTC,CASSDTSAVDEQYF
TRBV27,TRBJ2-7,.,.,TGTGCCAGCAGTTTTGTAGCGGCCCCCTACGAGCAGTACTTC,CASSFVAAPYEQYF
TRBV18,TRBJ2-2,.,.,TGTGCCAGCTCACCAAAGGGGACCGGGGAGCTGTTTTTT,CASSPKGTGELFF
TRBV5-1,TRBJ2-1,.,.,TGCGCCAGCAGCCCACAAGGGACCGGGCAGTTCTTC,CASSPQGTGQFF
TRBV19,TRBJ2-7,.,TRBD1,TGTGCCAGTAGCGTTGGGTCGGGACAGATCTACGAGCAGTACTTC,CASSVGSGQIYEQYF
TRBV29-1,TRBJ2-3,.,TRBD2,TGCAGCGTTGAAGACAGCGGGAGGGACACAGATACGCAGTATTTT,CSVEDSGRDTDTQYF
TRBV27,TRBJ2-5,once,.,TGTGCCAGCGGTCCGGGGTGGAAGACCCAGTACTTC,CASGPGWKTQYF
TRBV4-2,TRBJ1-1,.,.,TGTGCCAGCAGCCAAGGTGATCTGAACACTGAAGCTTTCTTT,CASSQGDLNTEAFF
TRBV12-3/TRBV12-4,TRBJ2-1,.,TRBD2,TGTGCCAGCAGATCCAACCTAGCGGGATGGGGGGAGCAGTTCTTC,CASRSNLAGWGEQFF
TRBV3-1,TRBJ1-2,.,.,TGTGCCAGCAGCCAAGCCCAGGCCGGCTATGGCTACACCTTC,CASSQAQAGYGYTF
TRBV28,TRBJ1-2,.,TRBD1,TGTGCCAGCAGCCCGACAGGGCATGGCTACACCTTC,CASSPTGHGYTF
TRBV9,TRBJ1-2,.,.,TGTGCCAGCAGCGTAGGACGTAGGGCGTCCAGCTATGGCTACACCTTC,CASSVGRRASSYGYTF
TRBV5-1,TRBJ1-1,.,.,TGCGCCAGCAGCTTGGCCGGGAAGCTGAACACTGAAGCTTTCTTT,CASSLAGKLNTEAFF
TRBV5-1,TRBJ2-3,.,.,TGCGCCAGCAGCTTCAACGGGGGTACAGATACGCAGTATTTT,CASSFNGGTDTQYF
TRBV29-1,TRBJ2-7,.,TRBD2,TGCAGCGTGGGAGGGGACGAGCAGTACTTC,CSVGGDEQYF